This is a list of T cell receptor beta chains from one sample in a study. TCRdb reprocessed the RT-PCR reads with MiXCR, giving one entry per CDR3 protein. The sample carries about 680,000 distinct CDR3 sequences, around 14% recorded once. Sequencing was performed on memory CD4+ T cells from blood. The receptors come from a female donor in good health, serving as a healthy control. CDR3s include the opening cysteine and the closing phenylalanine or tryptophan. A D gene is named only where the DNA matches it firmly. The size field is filled for only some rows; it gives once, few, many or a size class.

clone_size,d_call,v_call,j_call,cdr3_nt,cdr3_aa
many,TRBD1,TRBV20-1,TRBJ2-7,TGCAGTGCGGTGACTTCGGACAGGGCAAGTGAGCAGTACTTC,CSAVTSDRASEQYF
few,TRBD2,TRBV6-2/TRBV6-3,TRBJ2-3,TGTGCCAGCAGTTACGGCGGGAGGGAGCGCACAGATACGCAGTATTTT,CASSYGGRERTDTQYF
-,-,TRBV7-3,TRBJ2-1,TGTGCCAGCCCCGGAGGCGGCTCCTACAATGAGCAGTTCTTC,CASPGGGSYNEQFF
-,TRBD1,TRBV12-3/TRBV12-4,TRBJ1-2,TGTGCCAGCAGTCCTCGACAGGGGGCAAGGGGCTACACCTTC,CASSPRQGARGYTF
few,-,TRBV27,TRBJ2-7,TGTGCCAGCAGTTCTCCTCAGAGCTCCTACGAGCAGTACTTC,CASSSPQSSYEQYF
many,-,TRBV20-1,TRBJ2-7,TGCAGTGCTAGATCCCCGGAGGGTTTAACCTACGAGCAGTACTTC,CSARSPEGLTYEQYF
-,TRBD2,TRBV3-1,TRBJ2-2,TGTGCCAGCAGCCAACTAGCGGGGAACGGGGAGCTGTTTTTT,CASSQLAGNGELFF
many,-,TRBV10-3,TRBJ2-1,TGTGCCATCAGCCCCGGGAATGAGCAGTTCTTC,CAISPGNEQFF
-,TRBD2,TRBV18,TRBJ2-1,TGTGCCAGCTCACCACCGAGCATGAGCGGGAGGGATGAGCAGTTCTTC,CASSPPSMSGRDEQFF
-,TRBD1,TRBV28,TRBJ2-3,TGTGCCAGCAGTTTAGGGGACAGGGGCCACACAGATACGCAGTATTTT,CASSLGDRGHTDTQYF
many,TRBD1,TRBV12-3/TRBV12-4,TRBJ2-7,TGTGCCAGCAGTCCCGGACAGGGGGTTCACGAGCAGTACTTC,CASSPGQGVHEQYF
-,TRBD2,TRBV6-5,TRBJ2-1,TGTGCCAGCAGTAACCGGGGGACTAGCGGGAGTAACGGCCCCTACAATGAGCAGTTCTTC,CASSNRGTSGSNGPYNEQFF
-,-,TRBV24-1,TRBJ1-4,TGTGCCACCAGTGATGCAGGGGTTTCGGGTGAAAAACTGTTTTTT,CATSDAGVSGEKLFF
-,-,TRBV7-6,TRBJ2-1,TGTGCCAGCAGCCTGGCGGACTACTCCAATGAGCAGTTCTTC,CASSLADYSNEQFF
few,-,TRBV5-6,TRBJ2-2,TGTGCCAGCAGCTTAAGCTGGAGCGACGGGGAGCTGTTTTTT,CASSLSWSDGELFF
many,-,TRBV20-1,TRBJ1-3,TGCAGTGCTAGAAATACGCGCTCTGGAAACACCATATATTTT,CSARNTRSGNTIYF
many,TRBD1,TRBV6-5,TRBJ2-1,TGTGCCAGCAGTTACTCGAGTGGACAGGGGCCCCCTGAGCAGTTCTTC,CASSYSSGQGPPEQFF
-,-,TRBV2,TRBJ2-3,TGTGCCAGCGCGTTATGGGATACGCAGTATTTT,CASALWDTQYF
-,-,TRBV4-3,TRBJ2-3,TGCGCCAGCAGCCAAGATCGGTTCGGACGCACAGATACGCAGTATTTT,CASSQDRFGRTDTQYF
few,TRBD2,TRBV11-2,TRBJ2-3,TGTGCCAGCAGCATGCGAGCGGGGGGAACAGATACGCAGTATTTT,CASSMRAGGTDTQYF
-,TRBD1,TRBV6-6,TRBJ1-4,TGTGCCAGCACTTTACAGGGGGGGGAAAAACTGTTTTTT,CASTLQGGEKLFF
many,TRBD2,TRBV7-9,TRBJ2-7,TGTGCCAGCAGCTTAGGGGGCGGGAGGTTCTCCTACGAGCAGTACTTC,CASSLGGGRFSYEQYF
-,-,TRBV4-3,TRBJ1-4,TGCGCCAGCAGCCAAGAGCGTTGGAGGGAGGGTGAAAAACTGTTTTTT,CASSQERWREGEKLFF
many,TRBD2,TRBV5-1,TRBJ2-7,TGCGCCAGCAGCTCGGGTGCCCGACTAGCGGGAGTTCCCCACACCTACGAGCAGTACTTC,CASSSGARLAGVPHTYEQYF
few,-,TRBV6-6,TRBJ2-5,TGTGCCAGCATCCCGGGTTTTGGGGAGACCCAGTACTTC,CASIPGFGETQYF
few,TRBD1,TRBV20-1,TRBJ2-5,TGCAGTGCTAGAGATCGTCCGGGACAGGGGAGAACCTGGCTACAAGAGACCCAGTACTTC,CSARDRPGQGRTWLQETQYF
-,TRBD2,TRBV20-1,TRBJ2-7,TGCAGTGCTAGACGACTAGCGGGAGCATCCCTAAACTACGAGCAGTACTTC,CSARRLAGASLNYEQYF
many,TRBD1,TRBV5-1,TRBJ1-5,TGCGCCAGCAGCTTGGGACAGGGCGACAATCAGCCCCAGCATTTT,CASSLGQGDNQPQHF